What follows is one T cell receptor beta chain and its context. What antigen it recognizes has not been identified. Base qualities are not recorded, but no much larger clone differs from it by a single base. Whole blood was collected in K2EDTA tubes by collaborating institutions according to the institutions' own protocols. For TCRbeta analysis, collaborators shipped samples as frozen whole blood, isolated PBMCs, or DNA extracted from either of those sample types. This specimen belongs to a study of blood T cell repertoires in COVID-19 (TCRdb year 2020). Notes on the research overall: Samples from collaborators originated in the United States, Italy and Spain and spanned both the acute and convalescent phases of COVID-19. The material from the prospective study consisted of cDNA or gDNA derived from T cells, B-cell-depleted T cells, or PBMCs. Deeply sampled blood TCRbeta repertoires from subjects exposed to, actively infected with, or recovered from COVID-19 were included in the dataset. The repertoires were released in a freely available public database meant as a resource for research on the immune response to SARS-CoV-2. The samples were drawn from two sources: the first 160 participants of the ongoing ImmuneRACE study, and approximately 1,300 subjects contributed by 6 global collaborators. Sample metadata almost always included a de-identified subject ID, COVID-19 status, age in years and sex. Where available, HLA class I and class II types were obtained from metadata supplied by the sample provider rather than from assay-based typing. The research as a whole found: The amount of clinical and demographic metadata varied by source and participant and was provided uncurated.

Taken from the germline V gene, the CDR1 and CDR2 loops are LGHNA and YSLEER. The germline V and J ends show losses of 4 bases and 5 bases respectively, and no gene match explains 8 bases of the junction. From cysteine to phenylalanine, the CDR3 is 15 amino acids long. Kept here is only the CDR3 DNA, which spans 45 bases and is read in frame from base 1. TCRbeta CDR3 regions were amplified from genomic DNA using the immunoSEQ Assay, a bias-controlled multiplex PCR. Per the authors' processing: The number of nucleated cells in each sample was estimated by amplification of reference gene primers within the assay. To quantify the absolute abundance of each unique TCRbeta CDR3 rearrangement, sequence reads were collapsed and filtered. For each sample, productive Simpson clonality was calculated as the square root of Simpson's diversity index over productive rearrangements. TCRdb re-hosts the immuneACCESS table, in-frame sequences only. Its copies lack some clones; in the studies checked, an unresolved V gene accounts for under half of them, and the cause for the rest is not known. V, J and clone size reflect that table, while D and trimming were determined from the DNA. The sample includes 110,000 to 150,000 clones, with roughly four fifths observed a single time. The ten largest clones take up over 7.5% of the sample.

The sample was peripheral blood. Recombination connected TRBV4-3 to TRBJ2-3; the central 8 bases match TRBD1. This TCR was sampled from a woman aged 80 or over in a cohort sampled during active or convalescent COVID-19. The nucleotide sequence reads as follows: TGCGCCAGCAGCCCGCGGGACAGGCCATTAGATACGCAGTATTTT. Its protein product is CASSPRDRPLDTQYF.